This is a list of T cell receptor beta chains from one sample in a study of regulatory T cells in long-lasting Graves disease. TCRdb called the multiplex PCR reads again in MiXCR, with one record for every CDR3 protein. The sample carries fewer than 450,000 distinct CDR3 sequences, over 14% recorded once. These data were also filed under a second study, of T cells in Graves' hyperthyroidism and ophthalmopathy.

This specimen was peripheral blood mononuclear cells (PBMCs), taken at new diagnosis, from a patient treated with antithyroid drugs. The receptors derive from a woman between 40 and 55 years old with Graves disease. Each CDR3 is given with its conserved first and last residue. Fields, in order: V gene, D gene, clone size, J gene, CDR3 DNA, CDR3 protein. The D gene is left open where the match is weak. Part of the rows lack a size; the others show once, few, many or a class for expanded clones.

>TRBV3-1|NA|few|TRBJ1-1
TGTGCCAGCGCCTCGGGACACACCCTTGTGGGAACTGAAGCTTTCTTT
CASASGHTLVGTEAFF
>TRBV25-1|NA|few|TRBJ1-1
TGTGCCAGCAATGGTCAGGGCAGCACTGAAGCTTTCTTT
CASNGQGSTEAFF
>TRBV6-1|NA|NA|TRBJ1-2
TGTGCCAGCACACAGTTGCTTGGCTACACCTTC
CASTQLLGYTF
>TRBV12-3/TRBV12-4|NA|few|TRBJ1-5
TGTGCCAGCAGTTTGGGGGGTTCGGGTCAGCCCCAGCATTTT
CASSLGGSGQPQHF
>TRBV10-3|NA|many|TRBJ2-3
TGTGCCATCAGTGAGTTGGCGGATCAGGAATTAGATACGCAGTATTTT
CAISELADQELDTQYF
>TRBV11-3|NA|many|TRBJ2-2
TGTGCCAGCAGCTTAGATCTTCATAAGTACACCGGGGAGCTGTTTTTT
CASSLDLHKYTGELFF
>TRBV27|NA|many|TRBJ2-7
TGTGCCAGCAGTTTATCAACCGGACGACCCTACGAGCAGTACTTC
CASSLSTGRPYEQYF
>TRBV6-1|TRBD1|many|TRBJ2-7
TGTGCCAGCATGGGACAGGGGAGGTCCTACGAGCAGTACTTC
CASMGQGRSYEQYF
>TRBV29-1|TRBD2|many|TRBJ2-3
TGCAGCGTCCTAAAGTCTAGCGGGGATACTAGCACAGATACGCAGTATTTT
CSVLKSSGDTSTDTQYF
>TRBV10-2|TRBD2|NA|TRBJ2-3
TGCGCCAGCAGTGAGTTTGTGTCTAGCGGGAGTGTTACGCAGTATTTT
CASSEFVSSGSVTQYF
>TRBV20-1|NA|many|TRBJ1-2
TGCAGTGCTAGAGATGCTCAGGAGCTTCGGGGGAATGGCTACACCTTC
CSARDAQELRGNGYTF
>TRBV19|NA|few|TRBJ1-1
TGTGCCAGTAGCCATGACAGGAGTAGTATGAACACTGAAGCTTTCTTT
CASSHDRSSMNTEAFF
>TRBV4-1|NA|many|TRBJ1-4
TGCGCCAGCAGCCAAGATCTGGGGGGAACTAATGAAAAACTGTTTTTT
CASSQDLGGTNEKLFF
>TRBV20-1|TRBD1|NA|TRBJ1-1
TGCAGTGCTCCCCGGGACAGGGGTAACACTGAAGCTTTCTTT
CSAPRDRGNTEAFF
>TRBV20-1|NA|NA|TRBJ1-1
TGCAGTGCTAGAGATCAAGGGCCTGAAGCTTTCTTT
CSARDQGPEAFF
>TRBV11-2|NA|many|TRBJ2-2
TGTGCCAGCAGCTTAGATTCCGGGAGCGCCGGCGGGGAGCTGTTTTTT
CASSLDSGSAGGELFF
>TRBV6-1|NA|many|TRBJ2-5
TGTGCCAGCAGTCGGGGGCAGGGGCCACGGGAGACCCAGTACTTC
CASSRGQGPRETQYF
>TRBV10-2|TRBD2|many|TRBJ2-7
TGCGCCAGCAGTTTAGCGGGAGGGCCTCACGAGCAGTACTTC
CASSLAGGPHEQYF
>TRBV5-1|TRBD2|NA|TRBJ2-3
TGCGCCAGCAGGGAGCGGGGGGCAAGCACAGATACGCAGTATTTT
CASRERGASTDTQYF
>TRBV7-9|NA|few|TRBJ2-2
TGTGCCAGCAGCTCCGATAGCGTTATAGGCACCGGGGAGCTGTTTTTT
CASSSDSVIGTGELFF
>TRBV9|NA|NA|TRBJ2-5
TGTGCCAGCAGCGTAGGGAGGAGCCTAGCACAAGAGACCCAGTACTTC
CASSVGRSLAQETQYF
>TRBV6-2/TRBV6-3|NA|NA|TRBJ1-5
TGTGCCAGCAGCTACAGGATCAATCAGCCCCAGCATTTT
CASSYRINQPQHF
>TRBV3-1|TRBD2|many|TRBJ2-3
TGTGCCAGCAGAACTAGCGGGAGGGTCTCAGATACGCAGTATTTT
CASRTSGRVSDTQYF
>TRBV12-5|NA|many|TRBJ2-3
TGTGCTAGTGGTTGGGTCGTAGGGGACAAGCGCCCAGATACGCAGTATTTT
CASGWVVGDKRPDTQYF
>TRBV11-2|NA|few|TRBJ2-1
TGTGCCAGCAGCTTAGGGACAGTGGGTGAGCAGTTCTTC
CASSLGTVGEQFF
>TRBV6-1|TRBD2|many|TRBJ2-2
TGTGCCAGCAGCGTTAGCGGGATTATCGGGGAGCTGTTTTTT
CASSVSGIIGELFF
>TRBV12-3/TRBV12-4|TRBD1|many|TRBJ2-5
TGTGCCAGCTCGAGACAGGGGGGTACCGTCGCCCAGTACTTC
CASSRQGGTVAQYF
>TRBV11-2|TRBD2|NA|TRBJ2-3
TGTGCCAACAGCCTCACGACCGGGACTAGCGGCCGCACAGATACGCAGTATTTT
CANSLTTGTSGRTDTQYF
>TRBV11-1|NA|NA|TRBJ1-2
TGTGCCAGCAGCTTAGACAATGTGGGGACCTATGGCTACACCTTC
CASSLDNVGTYGYTF
>TRBV5-5|TRBD2|NA|TRBJ2-1
TGTGCCAGCAGCTTGGCCCCCCGGGGGAGCGGGAGGGCCTACAATGAGCAGTTCTTC
CASSLAPRGSGRAYNEQFF
>TRBV15|NA|many|TRBJ1-1
TGTGCCACCAGCAGAGATCGTGGCGCTGAAGCTTTCTTT
CATSRDRGAEAFF
>TRBV11-1|NA|many|TRBJ2-5
TGTGCCAGCAGCTTAGAGGGGCTTGCTGGCCAAGAGACCCAGTACTTC
CASSLEGLAGQETQYF
>TRBV25-1|TRBD1|few|TRBJ2-7
TGTGCCAGCAGTGACAAGGGGACAGGGGGCCGACGGGGGCAGTACTTC
CASSDKGTGGRRGQYF
>TRBV12-3/TRBV12-4|NA|many|TRBJ1-2
TGTGCCAGCAGACAGGGCGGCGGCTACACCTTC
CASRQGGGYTF
>TRBV20-1|NA|few|TRBJ2-2
TGCAGTGCTAGAGATTCGGGCAGGGAGGCGGCCGGGGAGCTGTTTTTT
CSARDSGREAAGELFF
>TRBV12-3/TRBV12-4|NA|few|TRBJ2-7
TGTGCCAGCAGTTTCGGGGGAGTGGGTCGTGAGCAGTACTTC
CASSFGGVGREQYF
>TRBV5-8|NA|few|TRBJ1-4
TGTGCCAGCATGAATGCCCAGGGGCTCCCGGGAGGCAGTGAAAAACTGTTTTTT
CASMNAQGLPGGSEKLFF
>TRBV11-2|NA|many|TRBJ2-5
TGTGCCAGCAGCTTAGCAATTAGGGAGACCCAGTACTTC
CASSLAIRETQYF
>TRBV20-1|TRBD2|many|TRBJ2-7
TGCAGTGCTAGTAGGGCTAGCGGGGGTACCTACGAGCAGTACTTC
CSASRASGGTYEQYF
>TRBV28|NA|many|TRBJ1-5
TGTGCCAGCAGTTCAGAGAAACAGCCCCAGCATTTT
CASSSEKQPQHF
>TRBV28|NA|many|TRBJ1-4
TGTGCCAGCAGTTTAAGTCGAGGGGGAGAAAAACTGTTTTTT
CASSLSRGGEKLFF
>TRBV24-1|TRBD1|many|TRBJ2-5
TGTGCCACCAGTGACTGGGGACAGGGGGCAGGGGAGACCCAGTACTTC
CATSDWGQGAGETQYF
>TRBV3-1|TRBD2|many|TRBJ2-4
TGTGCCAGCAGCCAAGATCTACGGGAGGCAGGCGTCAAAAACATTCAGTACTTC
CASSQDLREAGVKNIQYF
>TRBV3-1|NA|many|TRBJ1-1
TGTGCCAGCAGCCAAGGTGTTGCGGGCGGGGGAGCTTTCTTT
CASSQGVAGGGAFF